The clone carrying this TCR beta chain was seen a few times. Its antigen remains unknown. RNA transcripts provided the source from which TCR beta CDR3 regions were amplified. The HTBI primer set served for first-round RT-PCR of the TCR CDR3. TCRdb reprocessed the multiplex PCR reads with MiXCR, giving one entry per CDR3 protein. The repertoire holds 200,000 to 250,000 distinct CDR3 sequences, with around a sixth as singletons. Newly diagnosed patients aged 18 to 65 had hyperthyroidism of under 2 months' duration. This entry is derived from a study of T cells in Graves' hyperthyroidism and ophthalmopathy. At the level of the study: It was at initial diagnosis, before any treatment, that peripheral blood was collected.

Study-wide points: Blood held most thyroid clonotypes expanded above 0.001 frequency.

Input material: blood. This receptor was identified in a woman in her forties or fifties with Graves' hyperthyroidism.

The CDR3: CATSDLLGGIMTEQFF. Written as DNA, the CDR3 is TGTGCCACCAGTGATTTGCTTGGCGGGATAATGACTGAGCAGTTCTTC. The chain couples TRBV24-1 to TRBJ2-1; D perhaps matches TRBD2 (6 bases). This CDR3 contains 16 residues. The V gene's germline CDR1 is KGHDR and CDR2 SFDVKD. The V end was cut by 0 bases, the J end by 9 bases, with 17 bases between.